A single sample is the source of the 11 T cell receptor beta chains below, sequenced in a study of T cell responses to AZD1222 COVID-19 vaccine. Repertoires were generated with immunoSEQ multiplex PCR, while TCRdb's copy carries only in-frame clones and drops some. The sample consists of 140,000 or so clones, about 92% of them appearing once. Sequenced material: peripheral blood, taken after recovery from COVID-19. These receptors came from an adult who had recovered from COVID-19.

This chain joins TRBV18 and TRBJ1-4; TRBD1 might be the D (5 bases). CDR1 and CDR2 (germline): KGHSH, LQKENI. V was shortened by 8 bases and J by 7 bases, with 14 bases between the two germline ends. The CDR3 extends over 13 amino acids. The CDR3 nucleotides read TGTGCCAGCGGCAGGGACCGTTCTGAAAAACTGTTTTTT. As protein: CASGRDRSEKLFF.

V gene TRBV2 combines with J gene TRBJ2-5; perhaps D is TRBD1 or TRBD2 (5 bases each). Germline CDR1 and CDR2: SNHLY and FYNNEI. Trimming pared 6 bases from V and 7 bases from J, leaving 27 bases between. This CDR3 comprises 17 residues. The CDR3 loop is CASSALLGTINLGTQYF. CDR3 nucleotide sequence: TGTGCCAGCAGCGCACTCCTCGGGACCATAAACCTCGGGACCCAGTACTTC.

This chain links TRBV5-5 with TRBJ1-2; no clear D gene. CDR1 is SGHKS, CDR2 YYEKEE, per germline (reference sequence). The CDR3 runs 12 residues. V dropped 4 bases and J dropped 7 bases, with 11 bases sitting between them. The CDR3 bases are TGTGCCAGCAGCCAGCCGGCTGTTGGCTACACCTTC. Its protein is CASSQPAVGYTF.

The J gene is TRBJ2-2, the V gene TRBV7-9, with 11 bases identical to TRBD2. There are 15 residues in the CDR3. The germline V gene encodes CDR1 SEHNR and CDR2 FQNEAQ (reference sequence). The V and J ends lost 8 bases and 7 bases, in that order; junction bases with no gene match: 9. CDR3 residues: CASPALAGGGGELFF. CDR3 nucleotide sequence: TGTGCCAGCCCTGCCCTAGCGGGAGGAGGCGGGGAGCTGTTTTTT.

The V and J genes are TRBV6-4 and TRBJ2-2, with 12 nucleotides matching TRBD2. The CDR3 consists of 15 residues. Germline trimming cut 6 bases from V and 3 bases from J; bases unmatched to any gene: 2. Germline V gives CDR1 MRHNA, CDR2 SNTAGT. The DNA of the CDR3 is TGTGCCAGCAGACGACTAGCGGGAGACACCGGGGAGCTGTTTTTT. The encoded protein is CASRRLAGDTGELFF.

V is TRBV5-4 and J is TRBJ2-5, with TRBD2 matching over 10 bases. The CDR3 sequence is 16 residues long. The germline gives CDR1 SGHNT, CDR2 YYREEE (reference sequence). The V and J ends lost 4 bases and 0 bases, in that order; junction bases with no gene match: 6. In nucleotides, the CDR3 is TGTGCCAGCAGCCCGGGACTAGCGACTTACCAAGAGACCCAGTACTTC. It codes for CASSPGLATYQETQYF.

The CDR3 region is CASSSGGQPQHF. The CDR3 DNA reads TGTGCCAGTAGTTCGGGAGGTCAGCCCCAGCATTTT. The rearrangement links TRBV19 to TRBJ1-5; D is undetermined. Germline loops: CDR1 LNHDA, CDR2 SQIVND (reference sequence). Trimming cost V 5 bases and J 6 bases, with 8 bases left between them. CDR3 length: 12 amino acids.

This chain uses TRBV7-6 with TRBJ2-7, with 9 bases fitting TRBD1. The germline V gene encodes CDR1 SGHVS and CDR2 FNYEAQ. The CDR3 is made up of 15 amino acids. J gave up 2 bases and V 5 bases, and 7 bases lay outside the gene matches. CDR3 residues: CASSPTGTGTYEQYF. As DNA, the CDR3 is TGTGCCAGCAGCCCTACCGGGACAGGGACCTACGAGCAGTACTTC. Based on the CDR3 plus reference TRBV7-6 and TRBJ2-7, the full variable domain is GAGVSQSPRYKVTKRGQDVALRCDPISGHVSLYWYRQALGQGPEFLTYFNYEAQQDKSGLPNDRFSAERPEGSISTLTIQRTEQRDSAMYRCASSPTGTGTYEQYFGPGTRLTVT.

V and J are TRBV7-2 and TRBJ2-7; 15 positions match TRBD2. The CDR3 consists of 16 residues. The V gene's germline CDR1 is SGHTA and CDR2 FQGNSA. V shed 4 bases and J 5 bases; nucleotides not matched to a gene: 6. The CDR3 region has the DNA TGTGCCAGCAGCTCTAGGACTAGCGGGAGGGCCAACGAGCAGTACTTC. As protein: CASSSRTSGRANEQYF.

The rearrangement uses TRBV18 and TRBJ2-1; TRBD2 aligns across 11 bases. Germline CDR1 KGHSH, CDR2 LQKENI. J was trimmed by 5 bases and V by 6 bases; bases with no gene match: 6. The CDR3 contains 15 residues. The CDR3 is CASSAGTSGNNEQFF. CDR3 sequence (DNA): TGTGCCAGCTCCGCCGGGACTAGCGGAAACAATGAGCAGTTCTTC. Variable domain in full (rest from reference TRBV18 and TRBJ2-1): NAGVMQNPRHLVRRRGQEARLRCSPMKGHSHVYWYRQLPEEGLKFMVYLQKENIIDESGMPKERFSAEFPKEGPSILRIQQVVRGDSAAYFCASSAGTSGNNEQFFGPGTRLTVL.

V usage is TRBV5-1 and J usage is TRBJ2-1; 9 nucleotides align to TRBD2. Germline trimming cut 3 bases from V and 4 bases from J; bases unmatched to any gene: 14. The CDR3 contains 18 residues. The germline gives CDR1 SGHRS, CDR2 YFSETQ. The CDR3 nucleotides read TGCGCCAGCAGCTCAACTGTATCGGGACTAGCTGTATACAATGAGCAGTTCTTC. Translation gives CASSSTVSGLAVYNEQFF.